This T cell receptor beta chain stems from a study of radiotherapy plus CTLA-4 blockade in lung cancer. Study context: Disease control was seen in 31% of patients, objective responses in roughly 17%.

The ends lost 3 bases at V and 4 bases at J; junction bases unmatched: 2. The CDR3 runs to 14 residues. CDR1 is SGHVS, CDR2 FNYEAQ, per germline. The protocol was immunoSEQ multiplex PCR, while the TCRdb copy is restricted to in-frame clones and leaves out a portion. The sample records 35,000 to 40,000 clones, about two thirds being singletons. Whole-study findings and limits: In blood, TCR clones derived from the tumor expanded after radiotherapy plus ipilimumab.

About this clone: Antigen: not known.

This specimen consisted of peripheral blood, obtained from a patient treated with radiotherapy plus ipilimumab. This TCR derives from a human donor with non-small cell lung cancer who had stable disease on radiotherapy plus ipilimumab. This chain joins TRBV7-6 and TRBJ2-5; 10 bases align to TRBD1. The CDR3 sequence is CASSLTGGGETQYF. CDR3 nucleotide sequence: TGTGCCAGCAGCTTGACAGGGGGCGGAGAGACCCAGTACTTC.